A selection of T cell receptor beta chains follows, all from one sample in a study of shared clonotypes between healthy human individuals. Profiling relied on immunoSEQ multiplex PCR, and the TCRdb table lists in-frame clones only, not all of them. This table has more than 2,000,000 clones, approximately 93% appearing once. The sample was naive CD4+ T cells from PBMCs. Receptors originate from a young man in good health. Some clones in this sample may be carry-over from other donors' samples. Each CDR3 is given with its conserved first and last residue. The D gene is left open where the match is weak. For some rows the clone size is stated as once, few or many, or as a class when expanded; others skip it.

j_gene,abundance,v_gene,d_gene,CDR3nt,CDR3aa
TRBJ2-1,NA,TRBV7-3,TRBD2,TGTGCCAGCAGCTTAGCGGGAGTTACCTACAATGAGCAGTTCTTC,CASSLAGVTYNEQFF
TRBJ2-5,NA,TRBV4-1,TRBD2,TGCGCCAGCAGCCAAGATCAGGGCGACGGGAGGATGGAGACCCAGTACTTC,CASSQDQGDGRMETQYF
TRBJ2-1,NA,TRBV28,NA,TGTGCCAGCTCGGGGAATGAGCAGTTCTTC,CASSGNEQFF
TRBJ2-5,NA,TRBV5-6,TRBD2,TGTGCCAGCAGCTTGTTGGTAGCGGGAGAGACCCAGTACTTC,CASSLLVAGETQYF
TRBJ2-2,NA,TRBV5-1,NA,TGCGCCAGCAGCTTGGGATTAGCCCGCCCCGTGGAGCTGTTTTTT,CASSLGLARPVELFF
TRBJ1-3,once,TRBV28,NA,TGTGCCAGCAAAAACCCCCTCTCTGGAAACACCATATATTTT,CASKNPLSGNTIYF
TRBJ1-4,NA,TRBV5-4,NA,TGTGCCAGCAGCCCAGTCGCGGGCACGTCTAATGAAAAACTGTTTTTT,CASSPVAGTSNEKLFF
TRBJ1-5,once,TRBV5-1,NA,TGCGCCAGCAGCTCCTTAGGAGGGGTTGATCAGCCCCAGCATTTT,CASSSLGGVDQPQHF
TRBJ2-7,NA,TRBV9,TRBD1,TGTGCCAGCAGCGTAGGGACAGGGGGCGACGAGCAGTACTTC,CASSVGTGGDEQYF
TRBJ1-3,NA,TRBV5-1,TRBD1,TGCGCCAGCAGCTTGGGACCAACGGGACAGGGTACCACCATATATTTT,CASSLGPTGQGTTIYF
TRBJ1-1,NA,TRBV6-5,NA,TGTGCCAGCTATGGACATTCTAACACTGAAGCTTTCTTT,CASYGHSNTEAFF
TRBJ1-3,NA,TRBV11-2,NA,TGTGCCAGCAGCTTATCTGGTCCTAGAAACTCTGGAAACACCATATATTTT,CASSLSGPRNSGNTIYF
TRBJ1-2,NA,TRBV19,TRBD1,TGTGCCAGTAGTCTCCGACCGGGACAGGGTTATGGCTACACCTTC,CASSLRPGQGYGYTF
TRBJ1-2,NA,TRBV14,NA,TGTGCCAGCAGCCAAGAGTGGGGTCTGGGAAATGGCTACACCTTC,CASSQEWGLGNGYTF
TRBJ1-2,NA,TRBV5-4,TRBD1,TGTGCCAGCAGCCAGGGCGACAGGGCAACCATCTATGGCTACACCTTC,CASSQGDRATIYGYTF
TRBJ2-1,NA,TRBV19,NA,TGTGCCAGTAGGGACGGGGGCGTGATATACAATGAGCAGTTCTTC,CASRDGGVIYNEQFF
TRBJ1-4,NA,TRBV5-4,NA,TGTGCCAGCAGCTTGAATTCACTGCCGAATGAAAAACTGTTTTTT,CASSLNSLPNEKLFF
TRBJ2-7,NA,TRBV5-4,TRBD2,TGTGCCAGCAGCTTGGCCCCGGGGAGGGACGAGCAGTACTTC,CASSLAPGRDEQYF
TRBJ2-1,NA,TRBV28,NA,TGTGCCACCCTCACGAGCTCCTACAATGAGCAGTTCTTC,CATLTSSYNEQFF
TRBJ2-7,NA,TRBV7-8,NA,TGTGCCAGCAGCTTAGTGGGCAGGGGCTACGAGCAGTACTTC,CASSLVGRGYEQYF
TRBJ2-7,NA,TRBV4-1,NA,TGCGCCAGCAGCCTAGGGGCCATGACCGAGCAGTACTTC,CASSLGAMTEQYF
TRBJ2-1,NA,TRBV6-5,TRBD2,TGTGCCAGCAGTTACGGCCTAGCGGGAGTCTTCAATGAGCAGTTCTTC,CASSYGLAGVFNEQFF
TRBJ1-6,NA,TRBV5-4,NA,TGTGCCAGCAGCTTGGCCAAAACCAATTCACCCCTCCACTTT,CASSLAKTNSPLHF
TRBJ2-3,NA,TRBV27,TRBD2,TGTGCCAGCAGTTTGACTAGCGGGAGCACAGATACGCAGTATTTT,CASSLTSGSTDTQYF
TRBJ2-7,NA,TRBV28,TRBD2,TGTGCCAGCAGCCTGAGGGAGGGCGAGCAGTACTTC,CASSLREGEQYF
TRBJ2-5,NA,TRBV11-3,NA,TGTGCCAGCAGCCCCAGAGGGGAGACCCAGTACTTC,CASSPRGETQYF
TRBJ2-3,NA,TRBV9,NA,TGTGCCAGCAGCGTAGCCGGGAGCGGTCCAGATACGCAGTATTTT,CASSVAGSGPDTQYF
TRBJ1-6,NA,TRBV11-2,NA,TGTGCCAGCAGCTCCACTGAGGGGAATTCACCCCTCCACTTT,CASSSTEGNSPLHF
TRBJ2-7,NA,TRBV30,TRBD2,TGTGCCTGGAGTGTACAACTAGCGGGAGCCTCCGAGCAGTACTTC,CAWSVQLAGASEQYF
TRBJ2-7,NA,TRBV6-5,TRBD1,TGTGCCAGCAGTACGGGGACAGGGGAATACCAGTACTTC,CASSTGTGEYQYF